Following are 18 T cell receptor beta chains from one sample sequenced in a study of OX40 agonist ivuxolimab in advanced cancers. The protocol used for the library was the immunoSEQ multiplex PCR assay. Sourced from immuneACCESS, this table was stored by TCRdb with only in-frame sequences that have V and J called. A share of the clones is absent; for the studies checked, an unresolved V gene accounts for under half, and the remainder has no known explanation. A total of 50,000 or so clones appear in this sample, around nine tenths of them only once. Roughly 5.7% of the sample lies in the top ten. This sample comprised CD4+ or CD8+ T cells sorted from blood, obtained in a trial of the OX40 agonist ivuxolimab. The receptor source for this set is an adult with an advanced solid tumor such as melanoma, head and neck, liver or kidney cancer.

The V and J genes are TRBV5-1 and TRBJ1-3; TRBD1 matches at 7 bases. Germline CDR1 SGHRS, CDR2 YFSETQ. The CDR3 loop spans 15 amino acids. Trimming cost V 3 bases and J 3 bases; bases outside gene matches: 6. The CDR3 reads CASSSQGVDGNTIYF. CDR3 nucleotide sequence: TGCGCCAGCAGCTCGCAGGGGGTGGATGGAAACACCATATATTTT.

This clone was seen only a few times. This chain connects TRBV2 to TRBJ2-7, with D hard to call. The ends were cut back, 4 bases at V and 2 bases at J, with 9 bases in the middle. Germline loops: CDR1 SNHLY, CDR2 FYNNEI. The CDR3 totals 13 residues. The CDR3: CASSGTFPYEQYF. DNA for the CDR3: TGTGCCAGCAGTGGGACCTTCCCCTACGAGCAGTACTTC.

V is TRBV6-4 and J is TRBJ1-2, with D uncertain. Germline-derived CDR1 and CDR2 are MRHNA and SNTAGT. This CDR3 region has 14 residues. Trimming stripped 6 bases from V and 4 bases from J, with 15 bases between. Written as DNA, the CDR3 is TGTGCCAGCAGCGCCGATCGCGCCGGCTATGGCTACACCTTC. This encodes CASSADRAGYGYTF.

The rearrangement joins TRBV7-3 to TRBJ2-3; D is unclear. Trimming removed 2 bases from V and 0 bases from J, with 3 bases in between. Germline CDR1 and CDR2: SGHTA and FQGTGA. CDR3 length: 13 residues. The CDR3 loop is CASSLLSTDTQYF. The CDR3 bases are TGTGCCAGCAGCTTACTGAGCACAGATACGCAGTATTTT.

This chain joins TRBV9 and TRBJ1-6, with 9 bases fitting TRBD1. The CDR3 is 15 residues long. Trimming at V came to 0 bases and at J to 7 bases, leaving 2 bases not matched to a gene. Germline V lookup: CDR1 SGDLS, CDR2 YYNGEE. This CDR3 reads CASSVAGQGNSPLHF. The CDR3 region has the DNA TGTGCCAGCAGCGTAGCGGGACAGGGCAATTCACCCCTCCACTTT.

The CDR3 loop reads CASSLDGGWSNQPQHF. CDR3 coding DNA: TGTGCCAGCAGCTTGGACGGCGGGTGGTCCAATCAGCCCCAGCATTTT. This chain uses TRBV5-5 with TRBJ1-5; D is undetermined. This CDR3 comprises 16 residues. The ends were cut back, 0 bases at V and 3 bases at J, with 13 bases in the middle. Germline-derived CDR1 and CDR2 are SGHKS and YYEKEE (reference sequence). The full variable domain, rest sourced from reference TRBV5-5 and TRBJ1-5, is DAGVTQSPTHLIKTRGQQVTLRCSPISGHKSVSWYQQVLGQGPQFIFQYYEKEERGRGNFPDRFSARQFPNYSSELNVNALLLGDSALYLCASSLDGGWSNQPQHFGDGTRLSIL.

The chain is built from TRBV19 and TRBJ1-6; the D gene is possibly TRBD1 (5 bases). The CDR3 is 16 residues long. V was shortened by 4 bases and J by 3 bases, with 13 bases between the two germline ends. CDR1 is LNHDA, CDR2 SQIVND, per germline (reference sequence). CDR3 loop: CASSTVGAGYNSPLHF. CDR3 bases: TGTGCCAGTAGTACGGTAGGGGCCGGCTATAATTCACCCCTCCACTTT.

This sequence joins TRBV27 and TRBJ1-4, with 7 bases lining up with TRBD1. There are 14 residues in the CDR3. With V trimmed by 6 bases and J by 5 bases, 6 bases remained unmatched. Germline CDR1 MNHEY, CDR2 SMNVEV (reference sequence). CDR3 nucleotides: TGTGCCAGCAGGATTCAGGGGGGCAATGAAAAACTGTTTTTT. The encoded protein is CASRIQGGNEKLFF.

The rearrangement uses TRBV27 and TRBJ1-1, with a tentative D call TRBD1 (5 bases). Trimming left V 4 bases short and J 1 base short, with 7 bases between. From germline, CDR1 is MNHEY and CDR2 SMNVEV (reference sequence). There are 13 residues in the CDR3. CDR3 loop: CASSWQGNTEAFF. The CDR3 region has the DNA TGTGCCAGCAGTTGGCAGGGGAACACTGAAGCTTTCTTT.

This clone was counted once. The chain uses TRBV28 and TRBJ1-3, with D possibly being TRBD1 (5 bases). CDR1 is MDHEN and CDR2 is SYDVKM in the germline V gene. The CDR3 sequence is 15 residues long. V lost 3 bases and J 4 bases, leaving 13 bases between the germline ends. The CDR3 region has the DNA TGTGCCAGCAGTTTCCTCGGGGGTGCCGGAAACACCATATATTTT. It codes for CASSFLGGAGNTIYF.

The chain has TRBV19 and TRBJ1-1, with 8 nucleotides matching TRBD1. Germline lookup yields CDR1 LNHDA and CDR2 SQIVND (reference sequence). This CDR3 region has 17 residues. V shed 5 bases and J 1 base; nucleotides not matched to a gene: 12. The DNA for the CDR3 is TGTGCCAGTAGTCCTTATGGACAGGGCCTATCGAACACTGAAGCTTTCTTT. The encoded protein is CASSPYGQGLSNTEAFF.

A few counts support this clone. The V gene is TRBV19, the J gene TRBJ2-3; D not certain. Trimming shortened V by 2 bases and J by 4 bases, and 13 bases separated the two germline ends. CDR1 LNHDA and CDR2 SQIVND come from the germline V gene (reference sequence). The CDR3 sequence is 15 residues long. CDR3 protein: CASSISSMGSDTQYF. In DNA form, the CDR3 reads TGTGCCAGTAGTATATCGTCCATGGGGTCAGATACGCAGTATTTT.

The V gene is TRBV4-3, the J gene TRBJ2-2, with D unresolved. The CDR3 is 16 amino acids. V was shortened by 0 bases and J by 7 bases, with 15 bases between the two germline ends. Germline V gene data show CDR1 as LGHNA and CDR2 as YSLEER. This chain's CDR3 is CASSQESLSLGGELFF. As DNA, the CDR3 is TGCGCCAGCAGCCAAGAGTCACTCTCTCTGGGCGGGGAGCTGTTTTTT.

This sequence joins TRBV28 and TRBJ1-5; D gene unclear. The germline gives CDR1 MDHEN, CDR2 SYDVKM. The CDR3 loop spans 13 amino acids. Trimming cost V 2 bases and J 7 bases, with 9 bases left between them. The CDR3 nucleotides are TGTGCCAGCAGTTTAGCAGGCGAACAGCCCCAGCATTTT. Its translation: CASSLAGEQPQHF. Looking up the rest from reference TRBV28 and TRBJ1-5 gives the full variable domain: DVKVTQSSRYLVKRTGEKVFLECVQDMDHENMFWYRQDPGLGLRLIYFSYDVKMKEKGDIPEGYSVSREKKERFSLILESASTNQTSMYLCASSLAGEQPQHFGDGTRLSIL.

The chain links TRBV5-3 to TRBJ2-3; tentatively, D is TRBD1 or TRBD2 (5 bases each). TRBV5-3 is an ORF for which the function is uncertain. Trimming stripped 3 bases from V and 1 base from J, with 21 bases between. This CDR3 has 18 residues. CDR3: CARSSPRVGEPCTDTQYF. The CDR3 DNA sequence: TGTGCCAGAAGCTCGCCTAGGGTGGGGGAGCCGTGCACAGATACGCAGTATTTT.

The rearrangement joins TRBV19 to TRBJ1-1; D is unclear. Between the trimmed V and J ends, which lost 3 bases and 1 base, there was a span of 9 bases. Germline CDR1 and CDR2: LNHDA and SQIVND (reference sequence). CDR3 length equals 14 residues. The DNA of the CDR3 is TGTGCCAGTAGTATGGTTGGGGAGAACACTGAAGCTTTCTTT. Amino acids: CASSMVGENTEAFF.

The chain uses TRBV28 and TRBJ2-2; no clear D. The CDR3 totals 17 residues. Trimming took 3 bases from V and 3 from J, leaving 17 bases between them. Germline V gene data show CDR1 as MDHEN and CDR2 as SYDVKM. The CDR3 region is CASSFSRQTGHTGELFF. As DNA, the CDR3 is TGTGCCAGCAGTTTTTCTCGCCAGACTGGGCACACCGGGGAGCTGTTTTTT. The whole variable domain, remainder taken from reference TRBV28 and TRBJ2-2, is DVKVTQSSRYLVKRTGEKVFLECVQDMDHENMFWYRQDPGLGLRLIYFSYDVKMKEKGDIPEGYSVSREKKERFSLILESASTNQTSMYLCASSFSRQTGHTGELFFGEGSRLTVL.

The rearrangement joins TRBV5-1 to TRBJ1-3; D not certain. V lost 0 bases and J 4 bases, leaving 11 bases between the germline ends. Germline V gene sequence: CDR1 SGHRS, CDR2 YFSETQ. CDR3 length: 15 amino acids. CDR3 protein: CASSLGTYGGNTIYF. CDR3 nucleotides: TGCGCCAGCAGCTTGGGCACCTACGGAGGAAACACCATATATTTT.